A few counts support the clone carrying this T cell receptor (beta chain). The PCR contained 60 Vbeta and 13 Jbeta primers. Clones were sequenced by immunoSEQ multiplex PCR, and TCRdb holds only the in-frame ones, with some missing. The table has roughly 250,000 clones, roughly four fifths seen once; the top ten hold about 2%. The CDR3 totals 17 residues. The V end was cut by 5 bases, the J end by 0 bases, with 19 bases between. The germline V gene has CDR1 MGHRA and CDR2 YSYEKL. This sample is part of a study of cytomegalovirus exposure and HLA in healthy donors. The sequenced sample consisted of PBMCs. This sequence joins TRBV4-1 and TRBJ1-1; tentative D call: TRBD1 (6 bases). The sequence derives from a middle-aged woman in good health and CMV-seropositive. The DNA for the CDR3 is TGCGCCAGCAGCAAAGGAACACCAGGGGCCATGAACACTGAAGCTTTCTTT. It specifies CASSKGTPGAMNTEAFF.